One sample yielded the 18 T cell receptor beta chains listed below, sequenced in a study of tissue T cells after allogeneic stem cell transplantation. Profiling relied on immunoSEQ multiplex PCR, and the TCRdb table lists in-frame clones only, not all of them. Among about 50,000 clones, 65% to 80% were seen once, and the ten largest hold approximately 0.7%. The sequencing input was sorted cells pooled from one or two spleens. These receptors all come from a pool of C57BL/6 mice in good health.

As concerns this clone: Gene names and germline match the mouse. The read comes to an end 1 residue before the CDR3 does, leaving the germline J gene to fill in the end. The J gene is TRBJ2-7, the V gene TRBV15; TRBD1 matches 9 bases. Germline V CDR1 and CDR2: SGHND, FRSKSL. The CDR3 consists of 13 residues. V lost 5 bases and J lost 5; bases outside the gene matches: 4. This chain's CDR3 is CASSPQGADEQYF. The sequenced part of the CDR3 DNA is TGTGCCAGCAGTCCACAGGGGGCTGATGAACAGTAC.

Of note for this clone: Here the gene names and germline are mouse. The read falls 1 residue short of the CDR3 end, and the missing part is taken from the germline J gene. The chain combines TRBV13-3 with TRBJ2-5, with D possibly matching TRBD1 (6 bases). The ends were cut back, 5 bases at V and 6 bases at J, with 13 bases in the middle. This CDR3 has 13 amino acids. CDR1 is NNHDY and CDR2 is SYVADS in the germline V gene. Incomplete CDR3 DNA: TGTGCCAGCAGCTACAGGGTTCGGGACACCCAGTAC. Translated, it gives CASSYRVRDTQY. The complete CDR3 reads CASSYRVRDTQYF.

As to this clone: Each gene name is a mouse one. The sequence runs out 1 residue before the end of the CDR3; the remainder is reconstructed from the germline J gene. The chain uses TRBV19 and TRBJ2-7; tentative D call: TRBD1 (6 bases). The CDR3 totals 12 residues. Trimming stripped 7 bases from V and 7 bases from J, with 15 bases between. Germline values: CDR1 FNHDT, CDR2 SITEND (reference sequence). CDR3 bases read: TGTGCCAGCCGCTTCCAGGGGAGCGAACAGTAC. It encodes CASRFQGSEQY. The entire CDR3 sequence reads CASRFQGSEQYF. Full variable domain (rest looked up from reference TRBV19 and TRBJ2-7): GGIITQTPKFLIGQEGQKLTLKCQQNFNHDTMYWYRQDSGKGLRLIYYSITENDLQKGDLSEGYDASREKKSSFSLTVTSAQKNEMAVFLCASRFQGSEQYFGPGTRLTVL.

Notes on this clone: Gene names denote mouse genes. The CDR3 end is not reached by the read, which stops 1 residue before it; the germline J gene fills it in. Other DNA sequences of this sample code for an identical CDR3. V usage is TRBV3 and J usage is TRBJ1-1; TRBD1 agrees at 9 bases. This CDR3 spans 14 amino acids. Losses at the gene ends were 6 bases for V and 1 base for J; bases not matched to a gene: 3. Germline CDR1 reads SNHLY; CDR2 reads FYNGKV (reference sequence). The CDR3 protein is CASSLDRGNTEVFF. The CDR3 DNA, read in part, is TGTGCCAGCAGTCTGGACAGGGGAAACACAGAAGTCTTC.

Points on this clone: Gene names are mouse gene names. The read terminates 1 residue before the CDR3 end, so the remaining end is supplied by the germline J gene. The V and J genes are TRBV16 and TRBJ2-4; no firm D call. V shed 5 bases and J shed 2 bases, with 11 bases lying between them. The CDR3 sequence is 14 residues long. Germline CDR1 and CDR2: SGHSA and FRNQAP. Partial CDR3 DNA: TGTGCAAGCAGCGAGCCCCGGGTTCAAAACACCTTGTAC. Amino acids: CASSEPRVQNTLY. The CDR3, in full, reads CASSEPRVQNTLYF.

This clone was detected only a few times. The gene names given are mouse names. Read data end 1 residue before the CDR3 end; the end is taken from the germline J gene. The V call is TRBV3, the J call TRBJ2-7; TRBD2 aligns across 12 bases. CDR1 is SNHLY, CDR2 FYNGKV, per germline (reference sequence). J was trimmed by 7 bases and V by 6 bases; bases with no gene match: 4. This CDR3 is built from 13 residues. CDR3 residues: CASRRDWGVEQYF. The part of the CDR3 DNA that was read is TGTGCCAGCAGGCGGGACTGGGGGGTAGAACAGTAC.

As for this clone: Here the gene names and germline are mouse. Read sequence stops 1 residue before the CDR3 end, and the germline J gene provides the missing end. The chain links TRBV14 to TRBJ2-1, with TRBD1 as a possible D gene (6 bases). The germline gives CDR1 SGHDT, CDR2 FRDEAV. Between the trimmed V and J ends, which lost 5 bases and 3 bases, there was a span of 15 bases. The CDR3 runs to 15 residues. The sequenced CDR3 bases are TGTGCCAGCAGCCCTCGAGGGGGTTTCTATGCTGAGCAGTTC. Its protein is CASSPRGGFYAEQF. The entire CDR3 reads CASSPRGGFYAEQFF.

Regarding this clone: These gene names are mouse names. The read ends 1 residue early relative to the CDR3; the germline J gene fills the gap. V and J are TRBV1 and TRBJ2-7, with 8 bases aligning to TRBD2. Per the germline V gene, CDR1 is NSQYPW and CDR2 is LRSPGD (reference sequence). Trimming at V came to 0 bases and at J to 4 bases, leaving 2 bases not matched to a gene. The CDR3 is 14 residues long. The CDR3 region is CTCSAESGGYEQYF. Partial CDR3 DNA: TGCACCTGCAGTGCAGAATCTGGGGGGTATGAACAGTAC.

With regard to this clone: Gene names follow the mouse nomenclature. The read gets to within 1 residue of the CDR3 end, and the germline J gene fills in the rest. The chain uses TRBV3 and TRBJ2-7, with TRBD2 matching 7 bases. V was pared by 0 bases and J by 4 bases, with 0 bases of the junction left unmatched. The CDR3 extends over 13 amino acids. Germline V CDR1 and CDR2: SNHLY, FYNGKV (reference sequence). This CDR3 reads CASSLAGGYEQYF. Partial CDR3 DNA: TGTGCCAGCAGCTTAGCTGGGGGGTATGAACAGTAC.

Remarks on this clone: The germline and genes are mouse ones. The CDR3 DNA, read in part, is TGTGCCTGGGGGACTGGGTGGAGTGCAGAAACGCTGTAT. It translates to CAWGTGWSAETLY. The full-length CDR3 reads as CAWGTGWSAETLYF. This sequence joins TRBV31 and TRBJ2-3; TRBD2 agrees at 9 bases. The read ends 1 residue shy of where the CDR3 ends; the end is completed using the germline J gene. CDR1 GKSSPN and CDR2 SITVG come from the germline V gene. Trimming took 5 bases from V and 0 from J; bases not matched to a gene: 3. This CDR3 contains 14 residues. The full variable domain, in which reference TRBV31 and TRBJ2-3 provide the parts outside the CDR3, is AQTIHQWPVAEIKAVGSPLSLGCTIKGKSSPNLYWYWQATGGTLQQLFYSITVGQVESVVQLNLSASRPKDDQFILSTEKLLLSHSGFYLCAWGTGWSAETLYFGSGTRLTVL.

This clone has a single count. One end of the junction varies from germline; a read error may be responsible. All gene names here are mouse names. The CDR3 end lies 1 residue beyond the end of the read and is filled in from the germline J gene. V usage is TRBV1 and J usage is TRBJ2-7, with D tentatively TRBD1 (5 bases). There are 13 residues in the CDR3. CDR1 is NSQYPW and CDR2 is LRSPGD in the germline V gene (reference sequence). CDR3 in amino acids: CTCSTDGRGEQYF. The covered CDR3 bases are TGCACCTGCAGTACAGATGGGAGGGGTGAACAGTAC.

Concerning this clone itself: The gene names given are mouse names. Read coverage stops 1 residue before the CDR3 terminus; the germline J gene supplies the remainder. The chain uses TRBV5 and TRBJ1-3, with D perhaps TRBD1 (6 bases). From germline, CDR1 is LGHNA and CDR2 YNLKQL (reference sequence). The CDR3 is 15 amino acids. Between the trimmed V and J ends, which lost 1 base and 4 bases, there was a span of 11 bases. The sequenced CDR3 bases are TGTGCCAGCAGCCAAGTGGGGGCGCAGGGAAATACGCTCTAT. It translates to CASSQVGAQGNTLY. The full CDR3 protein reads CASSQVGAQGNTLYF.

Notes on this clone: Gene names follow the mouse nomenclature. Read coverage stops 1 residue before the CDR3 terminus; the germline J gene supplies the remainder. This chain joins TRBV20 and TRBJ2-5; the match to TRBD2 covers 8 bases. The J segment lost 6 bases and the V segment lost 0 bases, leaving 5 bases of the junction unmatched. CDR3 length: 14 residues. Germline V gene lookup returns CDR1 GFQATS and CDR2 STVNSAI. Here the CDR3 reads CGARELWGGDTQYF. Incomplete CDR3 DNA: TGTGGTGCTAGGGAATTGTGGGGGGGGGACACCCAGTAC. The variable domain in full, with the rest retrieved from reference TRBV20 and TRBJ2-5, is GALVYQYPRRTICKSGTSMRMECQAVGFQATSVAWYRQSPQKTFELIALSTVNSAIKYEQNFTQEKFPISHPNLSFSSMTVLNAYLEDRGLYLCGARELWGGDTQYFGPGTRLLVL.

Points on this clone: Mouse germline and gene names are used. The CDR3 goes on 1 residue after the read ends, and that part is filled in from the germline J gene. This chain connects TRBV19 to TRBJ1-2, with D possibly TRBD1 on 6 matching bases. Trimming removed 4 bases from V and 3 bases from J, with 10 bases in between. Germline V lookup: CDR1 FNHDT, CDR2 SITEND (reference sequence). The CDR3 extends over 13 amino acids. CDR3 protein: CASSRGADSDYTF. Partial CDR3 DNA: TGTGCCAGCAGTCGGGGGGCGGACTCCGACTACACC.

Details on this clone: Gene names are mouse gene names. The read ends 1 residue before the CDR3 terminus; that terminus is restored from the germline J gene. This chain connects TRBV15 to TRBJ2-7; D could derive from TRBD1 or TRBD2 (5 bases each). The CDR3 has 12 amino acids. Germline V gives CDR1 SGHND, CDR2 FRSKSL. Deletions cut 1 base from V and 7 bases from J, with 8 bases between. This CDR3 reads CASSLGGREQYF. Incomplete CDR3 DNA: TGTGCCAGCAGTTTAGGGGGGAGAGAACAGTAC.

Concerning this clone: Gene and germline names: mouse. The sequence runs out 1 residue before the end of the CDR3; the remainder is reconstructed from the germline J gene. The chain carries TRBV1 and TRBJ2-4, with D possibly TRBD1 on 5 matching bases. Germline lookup yields CDR1 NSQYPW and CDR2 LRSPGD (reference sequence). Between the trimmed V and J ends, which lost 6 bases and 0 bases, there was a span of 7 bases. The CDR3 spans 13 residues. The CDR3 reads CTCRTDSQNTLYF. Partial CDR3 DNA: TGCACCTGCAGGACAGATAGTCAAAACACCTTGTAC.

Only one count was recorded for this clone. Gene names refer to mouse genes. With the read ending 1 residue before the CDR3 end, the germline J gene is used to fill in that end. The V gene is TRBV24, the J gene TRBJ1-1, with 9 bases aligning to TRBD1. Germline CDR1 reads KGHTA; CDR2 reads FRNEEI. The junction had 1 base not matched to a gene; V was cut back by 4 bases and J by 1 base. This CDR3 comprises 14 residues. CDR3 loop: CASSPDRGNTEVFF. The CDR3 DNA, read in part, is TGTGCCAGCAGTCCGGACAGGGGAAACACAGAAGTCTTC.

Notes on this clone: Any gene name here is a mouse gene name. With the read ending 1 residue before the CDR3 end, the germline J gene is used to fill in that end. The chain couples TRBV26 to TRBJ1-2, with D unresolved. V was clipped by 3 bases and J by 0 bases, with 8 bases between them. The CDR3 totals 14 residues. Germline CDR1 and CDR2: KGHPV and FQNQEV (reference sequence). CDR3 DNA (partial): TGTGCCAGCAGTCTTAGACACGCAAACTCCGACTACACC. Translation: CASSLRHANSDYT. The entire CDR3 protein is CASSLRHANSDYTF.